A selection of T cell receptor beta chains follows, all from one sample in a study of OX40 agonist ivuxolimab in advanced cancers. Libraries were prepared by immunoSEQ multiplex PCR; TCRdb keeps only in-frame clonotypes and omits some of them. The sample lists over 30,000 clones, 70% to 85% seen once, with around 10% in the top ten. The sequenced sample was CD4+ or CD8+ T cells sorted from blood, obtained in a trial of the OX40 agonist ivuxolimab. The receptor set was obtained from an adult with an advanced solid tumor such as melanoma, head and neck, liver or kidney cancer. The conserved cysteine and the conserved F or W are not part of the CDR3 here. Clone sizes are given selectively: once, few, many, or a class where the clone is expanded.

NA | 14 | TRBV5-6 | ASSFLTSGLSYEQY
NA | 12 | TRBV5-4 | ASSLRRDGETQY
NA | 14 | TRBV4-2 | ASSQAVRQTNYGYT
NA | 10 | TRBV7-9 | ASSLINYGYT
few | 11 | TRBV7-8 | ASSLDRRYEQY
NA | 13 | TRBV29-1 | SGEPPAGGRETQY
NA | 13 | TRBV4-1 | ASSQDPAGGGEQY
NA | 11 | TRBV19 | ASSISWDSPLH
NA | 10 | TRBV2 | ASWGGNYEQY
NA | 13 | TRBV5-1 | ASSLGRVQNYGYT
NA | 12 | TRBV11-2 | ASSPRTSGNTIY
NA | 12 | TRBV10-3 | AAYNRDSGNTIY
once | 12 | TRBV28 | ASRTRTGNTEAF
NA | 17 | TRBV4-2 | ASSLDIGSGQGLNYGYT
NA | 12 | TRBV5-4 | ASSYPGTVYGYT
NA | 12 | TRBV6-1 | ASREGQPNTEAF
NA | 12 | TRBV9 | ASSPRTGDDEQY
NA | 16 | TRBV19 | ASSSLSGGASGANVLT
NA | 13 | TRBV28 | ASSLYTNLGYGYT
NA | 12 | TRBV25-1 | ASSVPGTKETQY
NA | 13 | TRBV7-8 | ASSLAGAPLYGYT
NA | 16 | TRBV4-2 | ASSQDSQQGAGVGTQY
NA | 12 | TRBV27 | ASSLGSAGDGYT
NA | 13 | TRBV7-6 | ASSLEHSDNSPLH
NA | 12 | TRBV6-5 | ASSYSGQGYEQY
NA | 12 | TRBV5-1 | ASSLIPGGNEQY
NA | 11 | TRBV15 | ATSRLSNQPQH